Below are 6 T cell receptor beta chains sequenced from a single sample in a study of shared clonotypes between healthy human individuals. Clones were read by immunoSEQ multiplex PCR, and TCRdb kept only the in-frame ones, dropping some. The sample holds 2,500,000 or so clones, approximately 93% seen once. The sequenced sample consisted of naive CD4+ T cells from PBMCs. As for subset: CD45RA+ positively selected. The receptors were gathered from a man between 18 and 29 years old in good health. Some clones in this sample may be carry-over from other donors' samples.

The rearrangement joins TRBV11-3 to TRBJ2-5; D ambiguous. Near its end, the DNA agrees better with TRBJ2-7, so the J call may be wrong. Germline loops: CDR1 SGHNT, CDR2 YENEEA. The CDR3 is 13 residues long. CDR3 coding DNA: TGTGCCAGCAGCTTAAGGGCCGGCTACGAGCAGTACTTC. Translating it yields CASSLRAGYEQYF.

The chain combines TRBV12-5 with TRBJ2-2, with 10 nucleotides matching TRBD2. After removal of 6 bases from V and 6 bases from J, the junction contained 7 bases not matched to a gene. CDR3 size: 15 residues. The germline V gene has CDR1 LGHNT and CDR2 FRNRAP. The CDR3 spells CASGVLAGAPGELFF. Here the CDR3 DNA reads TGTGCTAGTGGGGTTCTAGCGGGAGCCCCCGGGGAGCTGTTTTTT.

The rearrangement uses TRBV7-9 and TRBJ2-3; TRBD2 aligns across 9 bases. The CDR3 consists of 16 residues. Germline lookup yields CDR1 SEHNR and CDR2 FQNEAQ (reference sequence). The J segment lost 4 bases and the V segment lost 0 bases, leaving 5 bases of the junction unmatched. CDR3 in DNA: TGTGCCAGCAGCTTAGCGGCGGGAGGGCCCTCAGATACGCAGTATTTT. It specifies CASSLAAGGPSDTQYF.

Only a few counts were recorded for this clone. This chain connects TRBV28 to TRBJ1-1; weak D call: TRBD1 (5 bases). The length of the CDR3 is 15 residues. Germline CDR1 reads MDHEN; CDR2 reads SYDVKM. With 5 bases removed from V and 1 base from J, the gap between germline ends came to 14 bases. CDR3 loop: CASSPTGPWNTEAFF. For the CDR3, the DNA is TGTGCCAGCAGTCCGACGGGACCATGGAACACTGAAGCTTTCTTT. Supplemented by reference TRBV28 and TRBJ1-1, the full variable domain reads DVKVTQSSRYLVKRTGEKVFLECVQDMDHENMFWYRQDPGLGLRLIYFSYDVKMKEKGDIPEGYSVSREKKERFSLILESASTNQTSMYLCASSPTGPWNTEAFFGQGTRLTVV.

This chain connects TRBV11-2 to TRBJ2-3, with D perhaps matching TRBD1 (6 bases). The CDR3 covers 16 residues. Trimming pared 5 bases from V and 0 bases from J, leaving 15 bases between. From germline, CDR1 is SGHAT and CDR2 FQNNGV. CDR3 coding DNA: TGTGCCAGCAGCCCAGGGGTACGTTCGAGCACAGATACGCAGTATTTT. Amino acids: CASSPGVRSSTDTQYF.

The V gene is TRBV27, the J gene TRBJ2-6; D is unresolved. The CDR3 is 17 amino acids. V shed 3 bases and J shed 0 bases, with 12 bases lying between them. The germline V gene encodes CDR1 MNHEY and CDR2 SMNVEV (reference sequence). The CDR3 nucleotides read TGTGCCAGCAGTTTCCTGCTGGGAACCTCTGGGGCCAACGTCCTGACTTTC. The encoded protein is CASSFLLGTSGANVLTF.